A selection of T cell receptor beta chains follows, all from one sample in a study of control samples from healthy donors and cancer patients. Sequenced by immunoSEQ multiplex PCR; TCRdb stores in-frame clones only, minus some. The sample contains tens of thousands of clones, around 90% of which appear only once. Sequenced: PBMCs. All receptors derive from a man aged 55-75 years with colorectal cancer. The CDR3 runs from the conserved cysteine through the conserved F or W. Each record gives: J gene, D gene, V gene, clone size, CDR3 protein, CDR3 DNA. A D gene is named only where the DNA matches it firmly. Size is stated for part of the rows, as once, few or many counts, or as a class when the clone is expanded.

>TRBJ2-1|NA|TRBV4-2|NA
CASSQIRDRPNEQFF
TGTGCCAGCAGCCAGATCCGGGACCGGCCCAATGAGCAGTTCTTC
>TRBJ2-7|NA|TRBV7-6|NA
CASSLAPGDEQYF
TGTGCCAGCAGCTTAGCGCCTGGGGACGAGCAGTACTTC
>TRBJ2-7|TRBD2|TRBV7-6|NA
CASSLALAGGEQYF
TGTGCCAGCAGCTTAGCTCTAGCGGGGGGCGAGCAGTACTTC
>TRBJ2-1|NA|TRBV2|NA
CASRYTRLSNNEQFF
TGTGCCAGCAGATACACAAGGCTCAGCAACAATGAGCAGTTCTTC
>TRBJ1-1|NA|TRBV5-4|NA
CASSAGQNTEAFF
TGTGCCAGCAGCGCGGGACAGAACACTGAAGCTTTCTTT
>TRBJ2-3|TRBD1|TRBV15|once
CATSREDRTVTDTQYF
TGTGCCACCAGCAGGGAGGACAGGACAGTCACAGATACGCAGTATTTT
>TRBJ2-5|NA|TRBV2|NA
CASSDTLLQGTQYF
TGTGCCAGCAGTGATACTCTCCTCCAGGGGACCCAGTACTTC
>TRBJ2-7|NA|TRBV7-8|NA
CASSFKGVGEQYF
TGTGCCAGCAGCTTTAAAGGGGTCGGCGAGCAGTACTTC
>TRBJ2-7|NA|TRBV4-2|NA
CASSQDTQSFPYEQYF
TGTGCCAGCAGCCAAGATACCCAATCTTTTCCCTACGAGCAGTACTTC
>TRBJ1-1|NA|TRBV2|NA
CATRQGGMNTEAFF
TGTGCCACAAGGCAAGGAGGAATGAACACTGAAGCTTTCTTT
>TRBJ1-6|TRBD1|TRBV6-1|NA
CASSERVDRGIHF
TGTGCCAGCAGTGAGCGGGTGGACAGGGGAATTCACTTT
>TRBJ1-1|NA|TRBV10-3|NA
CAISGRDSLNTEAFF
TGTGCCATCAGTGGTCGGGACTCTCTTAACACTGAAGCTTTCTTT
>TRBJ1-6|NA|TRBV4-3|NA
CASSQGALINSPLHF
TGCGCCAGCAGCCAAGGGGCACTTATTAATTCACCCCTCCACTTT
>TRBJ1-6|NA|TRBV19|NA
CASRGNRELGNSPLHF
TGTGCCAGTAGGGGGAACAGGGAACTCGGTAATTCACCCCTCCACTTT
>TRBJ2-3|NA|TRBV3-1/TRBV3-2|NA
CASSQVTDTQYF
TGTGCCAGCAGCCAAGTTACAGATACGCAGTATTTT
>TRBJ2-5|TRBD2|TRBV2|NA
CASSVRTSGGRGTQYF
TGTGCCAGCAGTGTCCGGACTAGCGGGGGGCGGGGGACCCAGTACTTC
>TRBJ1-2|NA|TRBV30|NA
CAWSGGALGYTF
TGTGCCTGGAGTGGGGGGGCTCTGGGCTACACCTTC
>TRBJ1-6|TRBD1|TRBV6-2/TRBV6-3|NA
CASSYSSIGTGDYNSPLHF
TGTGCCAGCAGTTACTCCAGCATCGGGACAGGGGACTATAATTCACCCCTCCACTTT
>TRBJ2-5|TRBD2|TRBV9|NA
CASSGEAGGHFETQYF
TGTGCCAGCAGCGGCGAAGCGGGGGGGCATTTTGAGACCCAGTACTTC
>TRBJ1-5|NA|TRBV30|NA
CAWSVGVIGGTWNQPQHF
TGTGCCTGGAGCGTCGGGGTAATCGGGGGAACTTGGAATCAGCCCCAGCATTTT
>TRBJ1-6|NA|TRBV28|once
CATGRDSPLHF
TGTGCCACCGGGAGAGATTCACCCCTCCACTTT
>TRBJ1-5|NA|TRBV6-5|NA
CASDQARNQPQHF
TGTGCCAGCGATCAGGCCCGCAATCAGCCCCAGCATTTT
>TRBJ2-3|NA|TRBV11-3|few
CASSPRATDTQYF
TGTGCCAGCAGCCCCCGGGCCACAGATACGCAGTATTTT
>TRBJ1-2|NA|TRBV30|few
CAWNSGTADGYTF
TGTGCCTGGAACTCCGGGACCGCCGATGGCTACACCTTC
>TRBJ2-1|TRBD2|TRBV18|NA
CASSPERDYNEQFF
TGTGCCAGCTCACCCGAGCGGGACTACAATGAGCAGTTCTTC
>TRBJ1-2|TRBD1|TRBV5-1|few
CASSSGQAYGYTF
TGCGCCAGCAGCTCCGGACAGGCCTATGGCTACACCTTC
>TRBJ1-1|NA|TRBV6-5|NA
CASVPRMNTEAFF
TGTGCCAGCGTTCCCCGGATGAACACTGAAGCTTTCTTT
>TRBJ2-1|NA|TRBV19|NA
CASSIGAREQFF
TGTGCCAGTAGTATAGGGGCAAGAGAGCAGTTCTTC
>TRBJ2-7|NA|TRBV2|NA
CASRAGSYEQYF
TGTGCCAGCAGAGCGGGTTCCTACGAGCAGTACTTC
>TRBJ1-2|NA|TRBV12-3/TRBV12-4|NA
CASSWPPGGYTF
TGTGCCAGCAGTTGGCCCCCCGGGGGCTACACCTTC
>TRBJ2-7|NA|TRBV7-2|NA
CASTRRLAANTGPYEQYF
TGTGCCAGCACCAGGAGGCTAGCGGCCAACACAGGGCCCTACGAGCAGTACTTC
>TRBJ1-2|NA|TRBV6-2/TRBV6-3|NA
CASRYRGYGYTF
TGTGCCAGCAGATACCGGGGTTATGGCTACACCTTC
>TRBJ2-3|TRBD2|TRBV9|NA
CASSAKYSGGAEYSTDTQYF
TGTGCCAGCAGCGCCAAGTATAGCGGGGGGGCAGAGTACAGCACAGATACGCAGTATTTT
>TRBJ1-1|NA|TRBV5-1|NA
CASSWGTASTEAFF
TGCGCCAGCAGCTGGGGGACCGCGAGCACTGAAGCTTTCTTT
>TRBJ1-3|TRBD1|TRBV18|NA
CASSPSPTGAGNTIYF
TGTGCCAGCTCACCCTCCCCGACAGGGGCAGGAAACACCATATATTTT
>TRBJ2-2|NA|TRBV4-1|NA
CASSQDPGAGELFF
TGCGCCAGCAGCCAAGACCCAGGGGCCGGGGAGCTGTTTTTT
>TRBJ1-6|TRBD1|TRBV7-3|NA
CASSPGQGRNSPLHF
TGTGCCAGCAGCCCTGGACAGGGCCGGAATTCACCCCTCCACTTT
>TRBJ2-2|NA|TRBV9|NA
CASSPGSTGNTGELFF
TGTGCCAGCAGCCCGGGCTCGACTGGGAACACCGGGGAGCTGTTTTTT
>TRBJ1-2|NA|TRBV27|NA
CASRPAGGYGYTF
TGTGCCAGCAGGCCAGCTGGGGGCTATGGCTACACCTTC
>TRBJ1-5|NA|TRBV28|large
CASSWRGRAQHF
TGTGCCAGCAGTTGGCGGGGTAGGGCCCAGCATTTT
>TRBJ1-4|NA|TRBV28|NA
CASSLEAAAGEKLFF
TGTGCCAGCAGTTTAGAGGCAGCAGCGGGTGAAAAACTGTTTTTT
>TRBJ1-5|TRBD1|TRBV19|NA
CASSRQGTYSNQPQHF
TGTGCCAGTAGTAGACAGGGAACTTATAGCAATCAGCCCCAGCATTTT
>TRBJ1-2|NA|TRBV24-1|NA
CATSDGQGLYGYTF
TGTGCCACCAGTGACGGCCAGGGGCTTTATGGCTACACCTTC
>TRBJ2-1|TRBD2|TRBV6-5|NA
CASSLAGGSGEQFF
TGTGCCAGCAGTTTAGCGGGGGGTTCCGGTGAGCAGTTCTTC
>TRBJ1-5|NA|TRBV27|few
CASSLMGPHSNQPQHF
TGTGCCAGCAGTTTAATGGGGCCTCACAGCAATCAGCCCCAGCATTTT
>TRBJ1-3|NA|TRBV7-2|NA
CASSLDTSGNTIYF
TGTGCCAGCAGCTTAGACACCTCTGGAAACACCATATATTTT
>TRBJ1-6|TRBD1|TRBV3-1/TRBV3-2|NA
CASSPQGDSPLHF
TGTGCCAGCAGCCCGCAGGGGGATTCACCCCTCCACTTT
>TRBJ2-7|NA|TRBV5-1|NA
CASSLESGPSYEQYF
TGCGCCAGCAGCTTGGAGTCGGGGCCCTCCTACGAGCAGTACTTC
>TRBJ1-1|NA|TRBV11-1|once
CASSSPQTGKNEAFF
TGTGCCAGCAGCTCCCCCCAGACAGGTAAAAATGAAGCTTTCTTT
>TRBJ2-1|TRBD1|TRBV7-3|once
CASSLDRGNNEQFF
TGTGCCAGCAGCCTGGACAGGGGAAACAATGAGCAGTTCTTC
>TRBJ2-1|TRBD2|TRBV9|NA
CASSTYSGGYNEQFF
TGTGCCAGCAGCACCTATAGCGGGGGCTACAATGAGCAGTTCTTC
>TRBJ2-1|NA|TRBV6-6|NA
CASSLQGSGNEQFF
TGTGCCAGCAGTCTACAGGGATCCGGCAATGAGCAGTTCTTC
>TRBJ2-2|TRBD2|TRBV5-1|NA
CASSTALAGVNTGELFF
TGCGCCAGCAGCACCGCACTAGCGGGGGTGAACACCGGGGAGCTGTTTTTT
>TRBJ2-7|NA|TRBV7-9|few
CASSLGGAGGAYEQYF
TGTGCCAGCAGCTTAGGGGGGGCAGGGGGAGCCTACGAGCAGTACTTC
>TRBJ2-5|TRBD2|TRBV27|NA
CASRLAGGLGTQYF
TGTGCCAGCAGATTAGCGGGGGGGCTTGGGACCCAGTACTTC
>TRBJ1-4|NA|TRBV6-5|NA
CASSYGEKLFF
TGTGCCAGCAGTTATGGGGAAAAACTGTTTTTT
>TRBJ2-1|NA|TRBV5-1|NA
CASSLDGRDIRGDEQFF
TGCGCCAGCAGCTTGGATGGCAGGGATATAAGGGGTGATGAGCAGTTCTTC
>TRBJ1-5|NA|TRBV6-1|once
CASSEWRNQPQHF
TGTGCCAGCAGTGAATGGCGGAATCAGCCCCAGCATTTT
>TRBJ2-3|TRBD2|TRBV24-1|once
CATSRTSGGAGTDTQYF
TGTGCCACCAGCCGGACTAGCGGGGGGGCTGGCACAGATACGCAGTATTTT
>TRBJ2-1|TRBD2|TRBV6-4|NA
CASSDSNLAGAYNEQFF
TGTGCCAGCAGTGACTCGAATCTAGCGGGGGCCTACAATGAGCAGTTCTTC